A selection of T cell receptor beta chains follows, all from one sample in a study of T cells in narcolepsy. Produced via immunoSEQ multiplex PCR; TCRdb's table is partial and in-frame only. The sample consists of roughly 20,000 clones, around 86% of them appearing once. The source material was memory (CD45RA-) CD4+ T cells from blood. The receptor set was obtained from a human donor in good health. CDR3s include the opening cysteine and the closing phenylalanine or tryptophan. D genes are given only for firm matches. Clone size appears in some rows only: once, few, many, or a class for an expanded clone.

>TRBJ1-5|TRBV27|-|-
TGTGCCAGCAGTGACGTTGGGAATCAGCCCCAGCATTTT
CASSDVGNQPQHF
>TRBJ1-2|TRBV5-5|TRBD1|-
TGTGCCAGCAGCTTGGCGCCGGACAGGGGCCCGGGGAACTATGGCTACACCTTC
CASSLAPDRGPGNYGYTF
>TRBJ2-1|TRBV19|TRBD2|-
TGTGCCAGTAGGGAGGCGGGGGGCTACAATGAGCAGTTCTTC
CASREAGGYNEQFF
>TRBJ2-7|TRBV2|-|-
TGTGCCAGCAGTGTAGGAGGTGTGGATTCCTACGAGCAGTACTTC
CASSVGGVDSYEQYF
>TRBJ2-7|TRBV30|-|-
TGTGCCTTGTCCTTCCTGGGCGAGCAGTACTTC
CALSFLGEQYF
>TRBJ1-3|TRBV6-5|-|-
TGTGCCAGCAACTACCCAGGAGACACCATATATTTT
CASNYPGDTIYF
>TRBJ1-2|TRBV18|TRBD1|-
TGTGCCAGCTCACCGTTAACCCAAACAGGGGACGATGGCTACACCTTC
CASSPLTQTGDDGYTF
>TRBJ2-5|TRBV4-2|TRBD2|-
TGTGCCAGCAGTTTGCCTAGCGGGGGGGCATTTCAAGAGACCCAGTACTTC
CASSLPSGGAFQETQYF
>TRBJ2-1|TRBV5-6|-|-
TGTGCCAGCAGTGGTCTTAGGATTTCCTACAATGAGCAGTTCTTC
CASSGLRISYNEQFF
>TRBJ2-7|TRBV14|TRBD1|-
TGTGCCAGCAGCCAAGCGGGACAGGCCTACGAGCAGTACTTC
CASSQAGQAYEQYF
>TRBJ1-1|TRBV7-9|-|-
TGTGCCAGCAGCGCCCGGGGACACCAAGCTTTCTTT
CASSARGHQAFF
>TRBJ1-1|TRBV30|-|-
TGTGCCTGGATAGGGTTATACAGCCCCGAAGCTTTCTTT
CAWIGLYSPEAFF
>TRBJ1-2|TRBV14|-|-
TGTGCCAGCAGCCCCCTGGAGGGTACGAATGACTACACCTTC
CASSPLEGTNDYTF
>TRBJ1-4|TRBV7-9|-|-
TGTGCCAGCAGCTCTGTACTTGGGGAAAATGAAAAACTGTTTTTT
CASSSVLGENEKLFF
>TRBJ1-5|TRBV5-1|-|-
TGCGCCAGCAGCTTTTCAGGAAACGATCAGCCCCAGCATTTT
CASSFSGNDQPQHF
>TRBJ1-2|TRBV10-3|-|-
TGTGCCATCAAGCCCGTGGGGGCCGACTATGGCTACACCTTC
CAIKPVGADYGYTF
>TRBJ1-3|TRBV29-1|TRBD1|-
TGCAGCGCCTCGGGACAGTGGGACACCATATATTTT
CSASGQWDTIYF
>TRBJ1-4|TRBV7-2|-|-
TGTGCCAGCAGCTTAGAGGGTAGATTTGAAAAACTGTTTTTT
CASSLEGRFEKLFF
>TRBJ2-7|TRBV19|-|-
TGTGCCAGTAGTTTTACAGCCAGCTACGAGCAGTACTTC
CASSFTASYEQYF
>TRBJ2-3|TRBV2|TRBD2|-
TGTGCCAGCAACTCCGGGACTAGCGGGAGAAGTACGCAGTATTTT
CASNSGTSGRSTQYF
>TRBJ2-5|TRBV27|-|once
TGTGCCAGCAGTTTATCAGGAGGGGGCGCGGAGACCCAGTACTTC
CASSLSGGGAETQYF
>TRBJ2-1|TRBV7-9|TRBD2|once
TGTGCCAGCAGCTCCCGTCTTAGCGGGGGGGTCAATGAGCAGTTCTTC
CASSSRLSGGVNEQFF
>TRBJ1-2|TRBV6-5|-|-
TGTGCCAGCAGTTCGACGCTTTATGGCTACACCTTC
CASSSTLYGYTF
>TRBJ1-2|TRBV14|-|-
TGTGCCAGCAGCCAAGATACACAGTTTTATGGCTACACCTTC
CASSQDTQFYGYTF
>TRBJ2-1|TRBV7-2|-|-
TGTGCCAGCAGCTTATTTGGAATAGCGGACAATGAGCAGTTCTTC
CASSLFGIADNEQFF
>TRBJ1-3|TRBV7-6|-|once
TGTGCCAGCAGCTCATACAGGGAAGCTGGAAACACCATATATTTT
CASSSYREAGNTIYF
>TRBJ1-2|TRBV6-4|-|once
TGTGCCAGCAGTGAAGTGGGGGGACCCTATGGCTACACCTTC
CASSEVGGPYGYTF
>TRBJ2-4|TRBV30|-|-
TGTGCCTGGAGTGTACTAAACTTCCCGATAGCCAATAGGGGAAACATTCAGTACTTC
CAWSVLNFPIANRGNIQYF
>TRBJ1-2|TRBV5-4|TRBD1|-
TGTGCCAGCAGCGCCGACAGGGTGTCTGTTAGTGGCTACACCTTC
CASSADRVSVSGYTF
>TRBJ1-2|TRBV5-1|-|-
TGCGCCAGCAGCTTGTTTCCACCCAACCAGGGTAGCTATGGCTACACCTTC
CASSLFPPNQGSYGYTF
>TRBJ1-2|TRBV11-2|-|-
TGTGCCAGCAGCACCGGGCAGTATGGCTACACCTTC
CASSTGQYGYTF
>TRBJ2-7|TRBV5-1|-|-
TGCGCCAGCAGCTTTCGTCAGGGCTTCGAGCAGCACTTC
CASSFRQGFEQHF
>TRBJ1-2|TRBV5-4|-|-
TGTGCCAGCAGCCCAGATTCGACTAACTATGGCTACACCTTC
CASSPDSTNYGYTF
>TRBJ1-2|TRBV6-5|-|few
TGTGCCAGCAGTGAAGAGGGGCTTTATGGCTACACCTTC
CASSEEGLYGYTF
>TRBJ2-2|TRBV11-3|-|-
TGTGCCAGCAGCTTTGAGAACACCGGGGAGCTGTTTTTT
CASSFENTGELFF
>TRBJ2-7|TRBV19|-|-
TGTGCCAGTAGTATAAATGCGGCAGCCTACGAGCAGTACTTC
CASSINAAAYEQYF
>TRBJ1-2|TRBV18|-|-
TGTGCCAGCTCACCATTTTCAGGACCCTATGGCTACACCTTC
CASSPFSGPYGYTF
>TRBJ2-7|TRBV12-1|-|-
TGTGCCAGCAGCTTTGTTATCCTGGTTGAGTACGAGCAGTACTTC
CASSFVILVEYEQYF
>TRBJ2-2|TRBV15|-|-
TGTGCCACCAGCAGACCCAGACGGTCCGGGGAGCTGTTTTTT
CATSRPRRSGELFF
>TRBJ2-7|TRBV5-4|-|-
TGTGCCAGCAGCCCTGGGACCGATCGGGCGCAGTACTTC
CASSPGTDRAQYF
>TRBJ1-1|TRBV28|TRBD1|-
TGTGCCAGCAGTTTCCGGTCCCACAGGGGCGGTTTCTTT
CASSFRSHRGGFF
>TRBJ2-7|TRBV6-5|TRBD2|once
TGTGCCAGCAGTTTACTAGCGGGAGGGGTCGAGCAGTACTTC
CASSLLAGGVEQYF
>TRBJ1-4|TRBV5-1|-|once
TGCGCCAGCAGCTTAGGTCTGGACGGTAATGAAAAACTGTTTTTT
CASSLGLDGNEKLFF
>TRBJ2-2|TRBV10-2|-|-
TGCGCCAGCAGTGTCGCCGGGGAGCTGTTTTTT
CASSVAGELFF
>TRBJ2-5|TRBV30|-|-
TGTGCCTGGAGTGGAGGGGTCGAAGAGACCCAGTACTTC
CAWSGGVEETQYF
>TRBJ1-1|TRBV6-5|-|-
TGTGCCAGCAGATTACAGGGTGGGGTCACTGAAGCTTTCTTT
CASRLQGGVTEAFF
>TRBJ2-1|TRBV7-9|TRBD1|-
TGTGCCAGCAGCCGTACCGGGACAGGGTTATACAATGAGCAGTTCTTC
CASSRTGTGLYNEQFF
>TRBJ2-1|TRBV5-6|-|-
TGTGCCAGCAGCTTTGGCGGTCAGGGCTTCTACAATGAGCAGTTCTTC
CASSFGGQGFYNEQFF
>TRBJ2-3|TRBV5-1|-|-
TGCGCCAGCAGCCCGACTTTTGTGAGCACAGATACGCAGTATTTT
CASSPTFVSTDTQYF
>TRBJ1-2|TRBV6-1|-|-
TGTGCCAGCAGTCGTGAAATACAGGGATCCTATGGCTACACCTTC
CASSREIQGSYGYTF
>TRBJ1-6|TRBV2|-|-
TGTGCCAGCAGCCCCGGTCGCCGGGCCCCATATAATTCACCCCTCCACTTT
CASSPGRRAPYNSPLHF
>TRBJ2-5|TRBV5-1|TRBD2|-
TGCGCCAGCAGCGCGGGGGGCCCAAAAGAGACCCAGTACTTC
CASSAGGPKETQYF
>TRBJ2-7|TRBV5-1|-|-
TGCGCCAGCAGCTTGGACATCTACGAGCAGTACTTC
CASSLDIYEQYF
>TRBJ1-1|TRBV30|-|-
TGTGCGGAACAACCCTGGAGTGCTACAGGGAGGGGCACTGAAGCTTTCTTT
CAEQPWSATGRGTEAFF
>TRBJ1-1|TRBV1|-|-
TGCACCAGCAGATTGAACACTGAAGCTTTCTTT
CTSRLNTEAFF
>TRBJ1-1|TRBV2|-|-
TGTGCCAGCAGTGTTCGGGAGGGGACAACAACTGAAGCTTTCTTT
CASSVREGTTTEAFF
>TRBJ2-2|TRBV11-3|TRBD1|-
TGTGCCAGCAGCTTAAGGGGACAGCCCACCGGGGAGCTGTTTTTT
CASSLRGQPTGELFF
>TRBJ2-6|TRBV19|-|-
TGTGCCAGTTCCAACCAATACTCTGGGGCCAACGTCCTGACTTTC
CASSNQYSGANVLTF
>TRBJ1-2|TRBV7-8|-|few
TGTGCCGGCAAAAAGCTTAGGAGTCGGGTAGGGGCGCGTGGCTACACCTTC
CAGKKLRSRVGARGYTF
>TRBJ1-2|TRBV11-3|-|-
TGTGCCAGCAGCTTAAAAACCGTTCTCTGGGGCTACACCTTC
CASSLKTVLWGYTF